The rows below give T cell receptor beta chains drawn from one sample of a study of radiation and T cells in renal cell carcinoma. The protocol was immunoSEQ multiplex PCR, while the TCRdb copy is restricted to in-frame clones and leaves out a portion. In the table there are fewer than 45,000 clones, roughly 85% of which are singletons. The sequencing here drew on blood, taken from a patient whose treatment included radiotherapy and nephrectomy. The receptors shown here come from a woman in her 70s with renal cell carcinoma. The CDR3 runs from the conserved cysteine through the conserved F or W. The D gene is left open where the match is weak. Size values are once, few and many counts, or a class for expanded clones, and some rows have none.

d_call	clone_size	j_call	v_call	cdr3_nt	cdr3_aa
TRBD2	-	TRBJ2-1	TRBV10-2	TGCGCCAGCAGTGACCCTAAGTTATTAGCGGGGTTAAATGAGCAGTTCTTC	CASSDPKLLAGLNEQFF
-	-	TRBJ2-7	TRBV10-1	TGCGCCAGCAGCCCGCTCTTTAGCGCACAATACGAGCAGTACTTC	CASSPLFSAQYEQYF
TRBD2	-	TRBJ2-3	TRBV4-1	TGCGCCAGCAGCCCCGAAAAGGCGGGGGCAGATACGCAGTATTTT	CASSPEKAGADTQYF
-	-	TRBJ1-5	TRBV6-6	TGTGCCAGCAGCCCTATGGGGGGGGGCCAGCCCCAGCATTTT	CASSPMGGGQPQHF
-	-	TRBJ1-5	TRBV27	TGTGCCAGCAGTCTCGGCGGGAGCAATCAGCCCCAGCATTTT	CASSLGGSNQPQHF
TRBD2	-	TRBJ2-1	TRBV4-1	TGCGCCAGCAGCCAAGGACTAGCTAGCTATGAGCAGTTCTTC	CASSQGLASYEQFF
TRBD1	few	TRBJ1-5	TRBV6-6	TGTGCCAGCAGGTCCGGGACAGGCGGTCAGCCCCAGCATTTT	CASRSGTGGQPQHF
-	-	TRBJ1-2	TRBV6-1	TGTGCCAGCAGTGAGGACGGTGACCCCTATGGCTACACCTTC	CASSEDGDPYGYTF
TRBD1	few	TRBJ1-1	TRBV19	TGTGCCAGTAAATTTCGAGGACAGGGGCCCACTGAAGCTTTCTTT	CASKFRGQGPTEAFF
-	few	TRBJ1-2	TRBV5-1	TGCGCCAGCAGCTCTGGTACCCTGAGGGAGCCCGACTATGGCTACACCTTC	CASSSGTLREPDYGYTF
-	-	TRBJ1-1	TRBV6-6	TGTGCCAGCAGCCCCCTGGGGTGGGGGGGGACTGAAGCTTTCTTT	CASSPLGWGGTEAFF
-	-	TRBJ2-1	TRBV6-1	TGTGCCAGCAGGATGGAGGGGGTCCATGAGCAGTTCTTC	CASRMEGVHEQFF
TRBD2	-	TRBJ2-5	TRBV6-1	TGTGCCAGCAGTCCTTCCGTTAGCGGGAGTCAGACCCAGTACTTC	CASSPSVSGSQTQYF
-	-	TRBJ2-1	TRBV6-6	TGTGCCAGCAGTTACGACAGAGACAATGAGCAGTTCTTC	CASSYDRDNEQFF
-	-	TRBJ2-6	TRBV5-1	TGCGCCAGCAGCTTGGGAAGGTCGAACTCTGGGGCCAACGTCCTGACTTTC	CASSLGRSNSGANVLTF
-	-	TRBJ2-5	TRBV2	TGTGCCAGCAGAACCCTAGAGGGCGGAGGGGAGACCCAGTACTTC	CASRTLEGGGETQYF
TRBD2	-	TRBJ2-7	TRBV7-8	TGTGCCAGCAGCTCGCCGGGACTAGCGATCGAGCAGTACTTC	CASSSPGLAIEQYF
-	few	TRBJ1-6	TRBV19	TGTGCCAGTAGCCCACAGGGTGGAGGAGGCAATTCACCCCTCCACTTT	CASSPQGGGGNSPLHF